This T cell receptor (beta chain) was obtained from a study of shared clonotypes between healthy human individuals. The overall study: Three plates were used per donor for CD4 naive, three for CD4 memory, two for CD8 naive and one for CD8 memory. Study conclusions and caveats: The study generally estimated greater richness for naive than memory subsets. Rarefaction analysis demonstrated incomplete sorted-subset sequencing notwithstanding large depth.

This clone was picked up one time. Its antigen is unidentified. The donor population consisted of healthy HIV-negative adults with no recent acute infections or vaccinations. Data came from immunoSEQ multiplex PCR; TCRdb stores just in-frame clones and leaves some out. The data hold 2.3 million or so clones, with approximately 93% observed a single time. The sequence derives from a man aged 18-30 years in good health. Some clones in this sample may be carry-over from other donors' samples. The sequencing input was naive CD4+ T cells from PBMCs. The subset here: CD45RA+ positively selected.

CDR3: CASASGGVETQYF. CDR3 bases: TGTGCTAGTGCCTCCGGGGGGGTCGAGACCCAGTACTTC. V is TRBV12-5 and J is TRBJ2-5; TRBD2 matches at 8 bases. There are 13 residues in the CDR3. V lost 7 bases to trimming and J lost 5 bases; unmatched junction nucleotides: 6. Germline CDR1 and CDR2: LGHNT and FRNRAP.